Below, 26 T cell receptor beta chains from the same sample are listed, as sequenced in a study of early stage breast cancer tumors. Assay used: immunoSEQ multiplex PCR; TCRdb lists only in-frame clones, some missing. The table shows fewer than 30,000 clones, with around three quarters occurring only once. The sequenced sample was blood. Receptors were obtained from a person in their sixties with breast cancer.

The genes are TRBV10-2 and TRBJ1-2; D is perhaps TRBD1 (6 bases). This CDR3 has 14 amino acids. The germline V and J ends were trimmed by 3 bases and 5 bases, with 13 bases remaining between them. The V gene's germline CDR1 is WSHSY and CDR2 SAAADI. The CDR3 reads CASSDAGVRYGYTF. CDR3 in DNA: TGCGCCAGCAGTGATGCAGGGGTACGGTATGGCTACACCTTC.

The chain carries TRBV30 and TRBJ2-1; D is unresolved. V was shortened by 0 bases and J by 8 bases, with 5 bases between the two germline ends. CDR3 length equals 11 residues. Germline-derived CDR1 and CDR2 are GTSNPN and SVGIG (reference sequence). Here the CDR3 DNA reads TGTGCCTGGAGTGTACTGGATGAGCAGTTCTTC. Translated: CAWSVLDEQFF.

The rearrangement joins TRBV7-2 to TRBJ1-4; no firm D call. V was shortened by 1 base and J by 7 bases, with 13 bases between the two germline ends. The CDR3 loop spans 15 amino acids. From germline, CDR1 is SGHTA and CDR2 FQGNSA. The CDR3 DNA is TGTGCCAGCAGCTTAGATCGGGATCTGGTTGAAAAACTGTTTTTT. Translating gives CASSLDRDLVEKLFF.

The gene calls are TRBV7-9 and TRBJ2-3; 13 positions agree with TRBD2. CDR1 and CDR2 from the germline V gene are SEHNR and FQNEAQ (reference sequence). This CDR3 spans 17 amino acids. The junction had 4 bases not matched to a gene; V was cut back by 4 bases and J by 0 bases. CDR3 in DNA: TGTGCCAGCAGCTCAGGACTAGCGGGAGCGAGCACAGATACGCAGTATTTT. Encoded protein: CASSSGLAGASTDTQYF.

The genes are TRBV9 and TRBJ2-3; D is possibly TRBD2 (5 bases). V was clipped by 0 bases and J by 1 base, with 9 bases between them. The CDR3 has 15 amino acids. Germline V CDR1 and CDR2: SGDLS, YYNGEE. The CDR3 nucleotides are TGTGCCAGCAGCGTAGAGGGCGGGCGCACAGATACGCAGTATTTT. Protein: CASSVEGGRTDTQYF.

This chain uses TRBV15 with TRBJ1-2; no reliable D call. Germline-derived CDR1 and CDR2 are LNHNV and YYDKDF (reference sequence). CDR3 size: 16 residues. V was clipped by 0 bases and J by 4 bases, with 15 bases between them. CDR3 residues: CATSRDLPIPSYGYTF. CDR3 bases: TGTGCCACCAGCAGAGATCTTCCGATCCCTAGCTATGGCTACACCTTC.

The chain couples TRBV30 to TRBJ2-6; 9 bases are shared with TRBD1. This CDR3 comprises 16 residues. Germline V gives CDR1 GTSNPN, CDR2 SVGIG (reference sequence). After removal of 4 bases from V and 2 bases from J, the junction contained 6 bases not matched to a gene. Here the CDR3 DNA reads TGTGCCTGGACCCTGACAGGGGGGACTGGGGCCAACGTCCTGACTTTC. Translation gives CAWTLTGGTGANVLTF.

V and J are TRBV4-3 and TRBJ2-3; a weak D match, TRBD2 (6 bases). The ends were cut back, 1 base at V and 2 bases at J, with 10 bases in the middle. Germline CDR1 is LGHNA and CDR2 is YSLEER. The length of the CDR3 is 15 residues. CDR3 DNA sequence: TGCGCCAGCAGCCAAGGGGGGGAGTACACAGATACGCAGTATTTT. This gives the protein CASSQGGEYTDTQYF.

This clone was found once. CDR3 amino acids: CASSELDGVAFF. CDR3 sequence (DNA): TGCGCCAGCAGTGAACTTGACGGGGTTGCTTTCTTT. The chain recombines TRBV10-2 with TRBJ1-1; D gene unclear. V was shortened by 3 bases and J by 11 bases, with 13 bases between the two germline ends. The germline CDR1 and CDR2 sequences are WSHSY and SAAADI. CDR3 length: 12 residues.

This rearrangement joins TRBV5-1 to TRBJ1-2, with 9 bases matching TRBD1. Trimming removed 0 bases from V and 5 bases from J; junction bases left unmatched: 2. Per the germline V gene, CDR1 is SGHRS and CDR2 is YFSETQ. The CDR3 runs to 14 residues. CDR3 nucleotides: TGCGCCAGCAGCTTGGGACAGGGGGAGTATGGCTACACCTTC. It yields the protein CASSLGQGEYGYTF.

The chain couples TRBV30 to TRBJ1-2, with 7 bases lining up with TRBD1. Germline CDR1 and CDR2: GTSNPN and SVGIG (reference sequence). CDR3 size: 13 residues. V gave up 1 base and J gave up 5 bases; unmatched junction bases: 4. This chain's CDR3 is CAWSAQTGYGYTF. In nucleotides, the CDR3 is TGTGCCTGGAGTGCTCAGACAGGGTATGGCTACACCTTC.

CDR3 sequence reads: CASSVFGVSNQPQHF. CDR3 DNA sequence: TGTGCCAGTAGCGTTTTCGGAGTTAGCAATCAGCCCCAGCATTTT. The chain uses TRBV19 and TRBJ1-5; D is ambiguous. The CDR3 is made up of 15 amino acids. V was clipped by 6 bases and J by 0 bases, with 12 bases between them. Germline assignment: CDR1 LNHDA and CDR2 SQIVND (reference sequence).

The rearrangement joins TRBV30 to TRBJ2-7; possible D gene TRBD2, 6 bases. This CDR3 region has 15 residues. Trimming removed 4 bases at V and 4 bases at J, with 20 bases between. In germline, CDR1 is GTSNPN, CDR2 SVGIG (reference sequence). The CDR3 here is CAWIPPSGGRYEQYF. The CDR3 coding sequence is TGTGCCTGGATCCCCCCGTCCGGTGGGAGGTACGAGCAGTACTTC.

The rearrangement links TRBV7-6 to TRBJ1-1; 7 bases map to TRBD1. V dropped 5 bases and J dropped 4; count of bases not matched to a gene: 4. Germline values: CDR1 SGHVS, CDR2 FNYEAQ. There are 13 residues in the CDR3. The CDR3: CASSSQGGTEAFF. Written as DNA, the CDR3 is TGTGCCAGCAGCAGTCAGGGGGGCACTGAAGCTTTCTTT.

The chain's CDR3 is CASLGSYGYTF. In DNA form, the CDR3 reads TGTGCCAGTTTGGGCAGCTATGGCTACACCTTC. This rearrangement joins TRBV19 to TRBJ1-2; no firm D call. Germline V gene sequence: CDR1 LNHDA, CDR2 SQIVND (reference sequence). The CDR3 has 11 amino acids. V was trimmed by 8 bases and J by 4 bases, leaving 8 bases between them.

V is TRBV25-1 and J is TRBJ2-5; D possibly corresponds to TRBD1 (6 bases). The germline V and J ends were trimmed by 5 bases and 1 base, with 11 bases remaining between them. CDR1 MGHDK and CDR2 SYGVNS come from the germline V gene. The CDR3 runs 14 residues. DNA of the CDR3: TGTGCCAGCAGTTTCACAGGGACCCAAGAGACCCAGTACTTC. This codes for CASSFTGTQETQYF.

This clone has more than one count but fewer than ten. The V and J genes are TRBV4-1 and TRBJ2-7; 8 bases align to TRBD2. In germline, CDR1 is MGHRA, CDR2 YSYEKL. J lost 0 bases, V lost 1 base, and 14 bases had no gene match. The CDR3 runs to 19 residues. The CDR3 protein is CASSQVFRELAGSSYEQYF. The CDR3 coding sequence is TGCGCCAGCAGCCAAGTGTTCAGGGAATTAGCGGGATCCTCCTACGAGCAGTACTTC.

The chain carries TRBV28 and TRBJ2-7; TRBD1 matches at 9 bases. V shed 5 bases and J 11 bases; nucleotides not matched to a gene: 10. CDR3 length: 13 amino acids. Germline CDR1 and CDR2: MDHEN and SYDVKM. CDR3 protein: CASSRPGQGREYF. Here the CDR3 DNA reads TGTGCCAGCAGTCGACCGGGACAGGGAAGGGAGTACTTC.

The rearrangement joins TRBV7-2 to TRBJ2-3; possibly TRBD2 for D (5 bases). CDR1 SGHTA and CDR2 FQGNSA come from the germline V gene. The germline V and J ends were trimmed by 3 bases and 2 bases, with 12 bases remaining between them. The CDR3 runs 15 residues. The CDR3 spells CASSFQAAITDTQYF. The CDR3 bases are TGTGCCAGCAGCTTCCAAGCGGCTATCACAGATACGCAGTATTTT.

The CDR3 bases are TGTGCCAGCATCCAAGGGAGACAGGGGGCTATTGACTACACCTTC. Residues: CASIQGRQGAIDYTF. The V gene is TRBV21-1, the J gene TRBJ1-2; the D call TRBD1 from the table was never checked on the DNA. TRBV21-1 is assigned pseudogene status. The CDR3 totals 15 residues.

This clone appeared once. The chain joins TRBV5-5 to TRBJ1-2, with D perhaps matching TRBD1 (5 bases). V lost 1 base and J 3 bases, leaving 13 bases between the germline ends. The length of the CDR3 is 15 residues. CDR1 is SGHKS, CDR2 YYEKEE, per germline (reference sequence). This chain's CDR3 is CASSLTPQADYGYTF. For the CDR3, the DNA is TGTGCCAGCAGCTTGACCCCACAGGCTGACTATGGCTACACCTTC. Variable domain in full (rest from reference TRBV5-5 and TRBJ1-2): DAGVTQSPTHLIKTRGQQVTLRCSPISGHKSVSWYQQVLGQGPQFIFQYYEKEERGRGNFPDRFSARQFPNYSSELNVNALLLGDSALYLCASSLTPQADYGYTFGSGTRLTVV.

The chain recombines TRBV28 with TRBJ2-1; 7 nucleotides agree with TRBD1. This CDR3 is built from 14 residues. V shed 5 bases and J 7 bases; nucleotides not matched to a gene: 8. Germline V lookup: CDR1 MDHEN, CDR2 SYDVKM. The CDR3 region is CASSPGQLRNEQFF. Here the CDR3 DNA reads TGTGCCAGCAGTCCGGGACAGTTGAGGAATGAGCAGTTCTTC.

The chain links TRBV7-8 to TRBJ1-5; TRBD1 matches at 9 bases. The CDR3 runs 14 residues. After removal of 5 bases from V and 5 bases from J, the junction contained 4 bases not matched to a gene. Germline lookup yields CDR1 SGHVS and CDR2 FQNEAQ. The CDR3 nucleotides read TGTGCCAGCAGCGGGGGGGACAGGGATCAGCCCCAGCATTTT. Its translation: CASSGGDRDQPQHF.

The chain couples TRBV30 to TRBJ1-1; D unclear. V lost 0 bases to trimming and J lost 0 bases, with 2 bases between them. The CDR3 sequence is 12 residues long. Germline V gene sequence: CDR1 GTSNPN, CDR2 SVGIG (reference sequence). DNA for the CDR3: TGTGCCTGGAGTGTTATGAACACTGAAGCTTTCTTT. Translated: CAWSVMNTEAFF.

The rearrangement joins TRBV5-1 to TRBJ2-3; 7 nucleotides align to TRBD2. V lost 1 base, J lost 3 bases, and 8 bases stayed unmatched. Germline-derived CDR1 and CDR2 are SGHRS and YFSETQ. There are 16 residues in the CDR3. CDR3 sequence reads: CASSLTSSGTTDTQYF. For the CDR3, the DNA is TGCGCCAGCAGCTTGACCTCTAGCGGAACTACAGATACGCAGTATTTT.

This chain connects TRBV7-3 to TRBJ1-1, with 9 bases that match TRBD1. The V gene's germline CDR1 is SGHTA and CDR2 FQGTGA. The CDR3 length is 14 residues. Unmatched junction bases numbered 14, after V lost 4 bases and J lost 14 bases. The CDR3 coding sequence is TGTGCCAGCAGCTCGCGGGGACAGGGTACCCCTCGGTTCTTT. Translating it yields CASSSRGQGTPRFF.